This T cell receptor (beta chain) was found in a study of T cells after somatic rescue of genetic block. This clone was detected once. Profiled with immunoSEQ multiplex PCR; TCRdb holds only in-frame clones, not every one. The repertoire holds tens of thousands of clones, approximately 91% seen once, with around 2.8% in the top ten. The CDR3 length is 12 residues. Trimming took off 5 bases at V and 11 bases at J, with 10 bases between the two ends. The germline CDR1 and CDR2 sequences are MNHGY and SVAAGI. The sequenced material came from peripheral blood mononuclear cells (PBMCs). The clonotype was recovered from a man aged 30 to 45. V usage is TRBV6-9 and J usage is TRBJ1-6; D remains unclear. Written as DNA, the CDR3 is TGTGCCAGCAGTCAGTTAGTTGCACCCCTCCACTTT. Encoded protein: CASSQLVAPLHF.